The present entry profiles one T cell receptor beta chain with its context. Its antigen is currently unknown. This sample is part of a study of T cell responses to AZD1222 COVID-19 vaccine. Regarding the study as a whole: AZD1222 recipients seropositive at baseline numbered only 5 or 6. Most donors were white British, females outnumbered males, and clonal diversity was possibly underestimated. Unmutated variant regions reportedly attract nearly half of all spike-specific TCRs.

The V end was cut by 8 bases, the J end by 0 bases, with 5 bases between. CDR3 length equals 12 residues. The germline V gene has CDR1 SGHTA and CDR2 FQGNSA. Sequenced by immunoSEQ multiplex PCR; TCRdb stores in-frame clones only, minus some. Among some 100,000 clones listed, more than 75% were seen once. The gene calls are TRBV7-2 and TRBJ1-3; D not resolved. This clonotype was sampled from an adult in good health. Source: peripheral blood, taken on day 0 of MenACWY control vaccination. In nucleotides, the CDR3 is TGTGCCAGCGGTCGCTCTGGAAACACCATATATTTT. This codes for CASGRSGNTIYF.